This T cell receptor beta chain was sequenced during a study of blood T cell repertoires in COVID-19 (TCRdb year 2020). For context, the study as a whole: Samples covering the acute and convalescent phases of COVID-19 were provided by collaborators in the United States, Italy and Spain. The material from the prospective study consisted of cDNA or gDNA derived from T cells, B-cell-depleted T cells, or PBMCs. Deeply sampled blood TCRbeta repertoires from subjects exposed to, actively infected with, or recovered from COVID-19 were included in the dataset. The repertoires were made available in a free public database intended to serve as a resource for research on the immune response to SARS-CoV-2. The samples were drawn from the first 160 participants of the ongoing ImmuneRACE study and from 1,254 subjects provided by 6 global collaborators. Nearly every sample came with metadata listing a de-identified subject ID, COVID-19 status, age in years and sex. Where available, HLA class I and class II types were taken from metadata supplied by the sample provider and were not determined by assay-based typing.

Sequences LGHNA (CDR1) and YNFKEQ (CDR2) are obtained from the germline V gene. The V end loses 4 bases and the J end loses 5 bases, and a stretch of 9 bases separates them. The CDR3 goes from the cysteine to the phenylalanine over 14 residues. Solely the CDR3 DNA is kept, with 42 bases framed from the first base. Notes on this clone: The antigen it recognizes is unknown. The input lacks base qualities; no much larger clone sits a single base away.

In the prospective study, participants were about 18 to 100 years old, resided in about two dozen geographic areas of the United States, and were enrolled through a virtual design. In the prospective study, participants were assigned to cohorts based on the clinical history participants reported in a screening survey and a study questionnaire. ImmuneRACE Cohort 3 recovered participants were defined by two consecutive negative NP/OP PCR tests, healthcare professional clearance, or symptom resolution. Mobile phlebotomists in the prospective study collected whole blood, serum and a nasopharyngeal or oropharyngeal swab from every participant. Over an approximately 2-month period, participants in the prospective study had the option of providing additional blood draws and questionnaires. Before DNA extraction, blood samples from the prospective study were shipped at room temperature or frozen. What the authors observed across the whole study: How much clinical and demographic metadata was included differed by source and by participant, and the metadata was provided uncurated.

TCRbeta CDR3 regions were amplified from genomic DNA by means of the immunoSEQ Assay, a bias-controlled multiplex PCR. The original pipeline was this. Nucleated cell counts per sample were estimated from amplification of reference gene primers within the assay. Sequence reads were collapsed and filtered to measure the absolute abundance of every unique TCRbeta CDR3 rearrangement. Productive Simpson clonality was computed per sample as the square root of Simpson's diversity index over productive rearrangements. The table was pulled from immuneACCESS by TCRdb, which kept in-frame rearrangements only. Such tables lose some clones; where checked, under half of the loss comes from unresolved V genes, and the rest has no known cause. V and J calls and clone size follow that table, whereas D and trimming were derived from the DNA. This sample comprises approximately 300,000 clones, 85% to 90% of them detected only once. Jointly, the top ten make up about 4.6% of the sample.

This clonotype was obtained from a man aged 25-45 years who had recovered from COVID-19. The V gene is TRBV4-2 and the J gene is TRBJ1-6; a confident D gene designation cannot be given. Sequenced sample: PBMCs or T cells enriched from blood (not recorded which). Here the CDR3 is given as CASSPAADNSPLHF. The nucleotide sequence reads as follows: TGTGCCAGCAGCCCTGCGGCCGATAATTCACCCCTCCACTTT.